This note documents a single T cell receptor (beta chain) sequence. These data are taken from a study of blood T cell repertoires in COVID-19. Overall study: The United States, Italy and Spain supplied acute and convalescent COVID-19 samples. Sample material is recorded as cDNA or gDNA derived from T cells, B-cell-depleted T cells, or PBMCs.

The germline CDR1 and CDR2 sequences are SQVTM and ANQGSEA. V shed 7 bases and J shed 4 bases, with 10 bases lying between them. This CDR3 has 11 residues. Original analysis: Amplification with reference gene primers provided the estimates of nucleated cell counts. Clones were sequenced by immunoSEQ multiplex PCR, and TCRdb holds only the in-frame ones, with some missing. V and J calls plus clone size are reproduced from that table; the DNA served to infer D and trimming. The data show 85,000 to 95,000 clones, with approximately 88% seen just once and about 5.5% held by the top ten. This receptor was taken from a man in his 60s with COVID-19, enrolled during active disease. Material for sequencing was peripheral blood. The chain is built from TRBV29-1 and TRBJ1-2; D may be TRBD1 (6 bases). CDR3 sequence reads: CSAGTRYGYTF. In DNA, the CDR3 is TGCAGCGCTGGGACACGCTATGGCTACACCTTC. Complete variable domain (other parts from reference TRBV29-1 and TRBJ1-2): SAVISQKPSRDICQRGTSLTIQCQVDSQVTMMFWYRQQPGQSLTLIATANQGSEATYESGFVIDKFPISRPNLTFSTLTVSNMSPEDSSIYLCSAGTRYGYTFGSGTRLTVV.